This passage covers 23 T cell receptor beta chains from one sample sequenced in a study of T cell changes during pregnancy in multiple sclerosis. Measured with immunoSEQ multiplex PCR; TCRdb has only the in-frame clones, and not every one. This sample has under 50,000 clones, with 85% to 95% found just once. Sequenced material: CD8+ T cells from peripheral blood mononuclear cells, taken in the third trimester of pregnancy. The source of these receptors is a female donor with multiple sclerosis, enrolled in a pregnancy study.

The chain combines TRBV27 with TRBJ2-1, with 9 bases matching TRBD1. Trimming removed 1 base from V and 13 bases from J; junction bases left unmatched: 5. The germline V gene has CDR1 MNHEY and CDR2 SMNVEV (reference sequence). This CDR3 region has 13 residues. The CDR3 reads CASSLYGTGIQFF. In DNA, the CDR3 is TGTGCCAGCAGTTTATATGGGACAGGGATCCAGTTCTTC.

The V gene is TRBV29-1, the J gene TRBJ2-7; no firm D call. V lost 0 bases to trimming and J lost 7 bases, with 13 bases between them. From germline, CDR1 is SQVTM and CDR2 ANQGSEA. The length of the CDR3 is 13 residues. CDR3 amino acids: CSVEDRNSGEQYF. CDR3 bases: TGCAGCGTTGAAGATCGGAACTCCGGGGAGCAGTACTTC.

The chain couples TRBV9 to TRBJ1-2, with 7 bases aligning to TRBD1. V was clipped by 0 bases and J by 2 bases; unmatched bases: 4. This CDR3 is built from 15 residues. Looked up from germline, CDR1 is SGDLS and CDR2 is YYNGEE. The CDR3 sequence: CASSVEGGPNYGYTF. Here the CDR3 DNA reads TGTGCCAGCAGCGTAGAAGGGGGCCCCAACTATGGCTACACCTTC.

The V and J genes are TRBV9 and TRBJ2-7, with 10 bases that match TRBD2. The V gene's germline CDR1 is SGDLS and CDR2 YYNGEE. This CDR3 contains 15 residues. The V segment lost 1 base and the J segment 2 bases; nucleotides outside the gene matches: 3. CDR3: CASSVLAGETYEQYF. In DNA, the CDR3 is TGTGCCAGCAGCGTACTAGCGGGGGAAACCTACGAGCAGTACTTC.

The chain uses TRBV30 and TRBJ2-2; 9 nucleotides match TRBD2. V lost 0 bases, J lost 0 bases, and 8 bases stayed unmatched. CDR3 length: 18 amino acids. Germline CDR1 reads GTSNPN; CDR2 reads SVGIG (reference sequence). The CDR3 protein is CAWSVGAGGVPNTGELFF. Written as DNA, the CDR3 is TGTGCCTGGAGTGTTGGAGCGGGGGGCGTACCGAACACCGGGGAGCTGTTTTTT.

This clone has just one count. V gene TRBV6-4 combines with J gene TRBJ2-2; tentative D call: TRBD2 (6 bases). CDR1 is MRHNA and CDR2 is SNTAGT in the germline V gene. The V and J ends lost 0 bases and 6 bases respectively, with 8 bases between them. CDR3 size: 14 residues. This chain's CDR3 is CASSDSREAGELFF. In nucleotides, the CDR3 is TGTGCCAGCAGTGACTCAAGGGAGGCCGGGGAGCTGTTTTTT.

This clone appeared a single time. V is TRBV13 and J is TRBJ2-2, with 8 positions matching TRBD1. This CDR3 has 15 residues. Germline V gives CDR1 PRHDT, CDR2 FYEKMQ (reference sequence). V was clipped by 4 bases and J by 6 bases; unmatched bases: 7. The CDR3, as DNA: TGTGCCAGCAGCTCAGGACAGGGTGGAGCCGGGGAGCTGTTTTTT. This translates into CASSSGQGGAGELFF.

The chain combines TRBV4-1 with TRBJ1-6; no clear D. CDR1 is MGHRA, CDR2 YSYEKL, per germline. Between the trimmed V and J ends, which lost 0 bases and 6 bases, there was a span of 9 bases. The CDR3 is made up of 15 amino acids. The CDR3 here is CASSQDLGLNSPLHF. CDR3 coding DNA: TGCGCCAGCAGCCAAGATCTGGGCCTTAATTCACCCCTCCACTTT.

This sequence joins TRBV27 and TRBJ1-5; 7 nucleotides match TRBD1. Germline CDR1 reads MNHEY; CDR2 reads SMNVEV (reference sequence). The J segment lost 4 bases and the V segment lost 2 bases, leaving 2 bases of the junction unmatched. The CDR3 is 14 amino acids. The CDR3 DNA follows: TGTGCCAGCAGTTTAGCCAGGGGGAATCAGCCCCAGCATTTT. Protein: CASSLARGNQPQHF.

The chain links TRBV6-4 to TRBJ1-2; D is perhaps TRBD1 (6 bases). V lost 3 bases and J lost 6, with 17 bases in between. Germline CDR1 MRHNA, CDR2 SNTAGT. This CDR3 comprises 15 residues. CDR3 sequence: CASSETPQGVDGYTF. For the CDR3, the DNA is TGTGCCAGCAGTGAAACCCCACAGGGAGTCGATGGCTACACCTTC.

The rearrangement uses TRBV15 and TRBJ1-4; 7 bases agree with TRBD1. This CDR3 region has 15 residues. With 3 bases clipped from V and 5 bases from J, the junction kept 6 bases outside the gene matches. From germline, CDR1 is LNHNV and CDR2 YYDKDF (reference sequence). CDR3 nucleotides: TGTGCCACCAGCAGGTCTTCAGGGGGGAATGAAAAACTGTTTTTT. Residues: CATSRSSGGNEKLFF.

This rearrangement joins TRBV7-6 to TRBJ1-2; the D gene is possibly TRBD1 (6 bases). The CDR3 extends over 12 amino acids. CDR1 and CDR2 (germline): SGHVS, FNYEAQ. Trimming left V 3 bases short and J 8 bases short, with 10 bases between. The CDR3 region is CASSLQGYGYTF. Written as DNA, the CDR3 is TGTGCCAGCAGCTTGCAGGGGTACGGCTACACCTTC.

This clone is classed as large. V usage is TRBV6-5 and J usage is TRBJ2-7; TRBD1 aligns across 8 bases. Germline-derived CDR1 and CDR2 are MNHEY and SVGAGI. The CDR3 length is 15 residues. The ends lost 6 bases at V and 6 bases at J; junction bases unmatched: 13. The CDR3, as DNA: TGTGCCAGCAGAGGTCGTGATCCACAGGGGGGCGAGCAGTACTTC. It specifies CASRGRDPQGGEQYF.

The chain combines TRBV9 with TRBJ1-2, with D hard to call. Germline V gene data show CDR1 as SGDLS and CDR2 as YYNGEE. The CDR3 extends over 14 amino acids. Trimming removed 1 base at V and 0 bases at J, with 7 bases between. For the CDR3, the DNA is TGTGCCAGCAGCGTATCAGGTACTAACTATGGCTACACCTTC. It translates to CASSVSGTNYGYTF.

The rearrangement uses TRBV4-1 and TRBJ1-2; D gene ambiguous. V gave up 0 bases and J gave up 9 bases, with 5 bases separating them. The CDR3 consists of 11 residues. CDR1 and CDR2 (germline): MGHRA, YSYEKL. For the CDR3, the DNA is TGCGCCAGCAGCCAAGACAGGAGCTACACCTTC. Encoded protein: CASSQDRSYTF.

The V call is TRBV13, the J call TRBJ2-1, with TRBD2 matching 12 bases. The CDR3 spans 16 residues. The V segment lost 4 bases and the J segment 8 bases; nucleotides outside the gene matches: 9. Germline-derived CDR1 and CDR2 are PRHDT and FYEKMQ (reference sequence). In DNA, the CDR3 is TGTGCCAGCAGCTGGGCTGGACTAGCGGGGAGGGATGAGCAGTTCTTC. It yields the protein CASSWAGLAGRDEQFF. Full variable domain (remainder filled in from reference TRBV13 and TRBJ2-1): AAGVIQSPRHLIKEKRETATLKCYPIPRHDTVYWYQQGPGQDPQFLISFYEKMQSDKGSIPDRFSAQQFSDYHSELNMSSLELGDSALYFCASSWAGLAGRDEQFFGPGTRLTVL.

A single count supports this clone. As DNA, the CDR3 is TGTGCCAGCAGCGGATCCCAGGGGCGGGAGCCCCAGCATTTT. It translates to CASSGSQGREPQHF. The chain employs TRBV9 and TRBJ1-5, with D perhaps TRBD1 (6 bases). The CDR3 sequence is 14 residues long. In germline, CDR1 is SGDLS, CDR2 YYNGEE. V dropped 3 bases and J dropped 8 bases, with 15 bases sitting between them.

CDR3 DNA sequence: TGTGCCAGCAGCTCAAATAGCGGGGAGAGCACAGATACGCAGTATTTT. Its protein product is CASSSNSGESTDTQYF. The chain joins TRBV11-3 to TRBJ2-3; 8 nucleotides match TRBD2. CDR3 length: 16 amino acids. Germline V lookup: CDR1 SGHNT, CDR2 YENEEA. After removal of 4 bases from V and 0 bases from J, the junction contained 6 bases not matched to a gene. Using reference TRBV11-3 and TRBJ2-3 for the parts outside the CDR3, the full variable domain is EAGVVQSPRYKIIEKKQPVAFWCNPISGHNTLYWYLQNLGQGPELLIRYENEEAVDDSQLPKDRFSAERLKGVDSTLKIQPAELGDSAVYLCASSSNSGESTDTQYFGPGTRLTVL.

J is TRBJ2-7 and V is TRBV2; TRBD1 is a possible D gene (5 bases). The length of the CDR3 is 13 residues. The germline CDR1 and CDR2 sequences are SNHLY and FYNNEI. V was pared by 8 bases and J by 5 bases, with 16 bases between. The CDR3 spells CASDSQASDEQYF. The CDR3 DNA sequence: TGTGCCAGCGACTCACAGGCCAGCGACGAGCAGTACTTC. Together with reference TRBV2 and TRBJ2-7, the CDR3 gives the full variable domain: EPEVTQTPSHQVTQMGQEVILRCVPISNHLYFYWYRQILGQKVEFLVSFYNNEISEKSEIFDDQFSVERPDGSNFTLKIRSTKLEDSAMYFCASDSQASDEQYFGPGTRLTVT.

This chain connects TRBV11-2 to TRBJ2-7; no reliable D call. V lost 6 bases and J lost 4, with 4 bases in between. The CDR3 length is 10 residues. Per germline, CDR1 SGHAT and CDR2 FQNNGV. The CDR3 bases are TGTGCCAGCAGAGAGTACGAGCAGTACTTC. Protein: CASREYEQYF.

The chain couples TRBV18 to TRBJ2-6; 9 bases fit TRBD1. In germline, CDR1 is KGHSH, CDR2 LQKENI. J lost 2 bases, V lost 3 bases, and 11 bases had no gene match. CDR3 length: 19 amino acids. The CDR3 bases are TGTGCCAGCTCACCGTGGGGACAGGGAGCCCTCGCTGGGGCCAACGTCCTGACTTTC. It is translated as CASSPWGQGALAGANVLTF.

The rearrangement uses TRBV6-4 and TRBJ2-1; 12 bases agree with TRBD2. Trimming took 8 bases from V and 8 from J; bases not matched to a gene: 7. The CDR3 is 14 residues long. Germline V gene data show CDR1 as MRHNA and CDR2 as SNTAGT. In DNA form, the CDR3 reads TGTGCCAGCGCTACTAGCGGGGGGTTGGATGAGCAGTTCTTC. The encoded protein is CASATSGGLDEQFF.

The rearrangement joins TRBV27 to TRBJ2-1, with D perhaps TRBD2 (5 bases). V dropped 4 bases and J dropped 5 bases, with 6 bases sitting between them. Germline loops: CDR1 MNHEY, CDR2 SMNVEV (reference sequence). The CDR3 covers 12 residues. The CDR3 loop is CASSSGDNEQFF. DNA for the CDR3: TGTGCCAGCAGTTCCGGGGACAATGAGCAGTTCTTC.